These 32 T cell receptor beta chains share one sample of origin, sequenced in a study of CD8+ T cells in alopecia areata. Reverse transcribed after extraction, RNA yielded cDNA as the sequencing template. The method was immunoSEQ multiplex PCR; TCRdb's version includes in-frame clones alone and lacks a portion of them. This sample comprises 250,000 or so clones, none seen once only. The authors sorted pooled cutaneous lymph node cells using CD4, CD8alpha, NKG2D, NKG2ACE and other markers. Sequenced material: CD4+ T cells sorted from a lymph node. These receptor sequences come from a C3H/HeJ mouse with alopecia areata. For this mouse line, the MHC haplotype is H2-k.

About this clone itself: Gene names follow the mouse nomenclature. Read sequence stops 3 residues before the CDR3 end, and the germline J gene provides the missing end. Other DNA variants within this sample encode the same CDR3. The rearrangement uses TRBV19 and TRBJ1-6, with 7 bases matching TRBD1. TRBJ1-6 is assigned to the ORF class and has an uncertain function. Germline loops: CDR1 FNHDT, CDR2 SITEND (reference sequence). V shed 6 bases, J shed 7 bases, and the junction held 4 bases outside the gene matches. The length of the CDR3 is 13 residues. The CDR3 DNA, read in part, is TGTGCCAGCACCTCACAGGGGAATTCGCCC. As protein: CASTSQGNSP. The whole CDR3 sequence is CASTSQGNSPLYF.

This clone was recorded a few times. The germline and genes are mouse ones. The read finishes 4 residues shy of the CDR3 end, and the germline J gene is used to complete it. Additional DNA sequences in this sample encode the identical CDR3. The chain combines TRBV13-2 with TRBJ2-7; tentative D call: TRBD1 (6 bases). The CDR3 length is 12 residues. The germline gives CDR1 NNHNN, CDR2 SYGAGS (reference sequence). CDR3 DNA, as far as it was read: TGTGCCAGCGGCCGGGACATTTAT. This gives the protein CASGRDIY. The full-length CDR3 reads as CASGRDIYEQYF.

Notes on this clone: These gene names are mouse names. Read coverage stops 4 residues before the CDR3 terminus; the germline J gene supplies the remainder. The chain carries TRBV13-3 and TRBJ2-1, with D perhaps matching TRBD1 (5 bases). Germline lookup yields CDR1 NNHDY and CDR2 SYVADS. Trimming removed 3 bases from V and 5 bases from J, with 9 bases in between. The CDR3 extends over 13 amino acids. The CDR3 sequence is CASSAPTDAEQFF. CDR3 DNA, as far as it was read: TGTGCCAGCAGTGCCCCGACAGATGCT.

Comment on this clone: Mouse gene names and germline throughout. Coverage ceases 4 residues before the CDR3 finishes, and the germline J gene fills in the end. The sample holds other DNA sequences that translate to the same CDR3. The V gene is TRBV1, the J gene TRBJ2-3, with 7 bases fitting TRBD2. Germline CDR1 is NSQYPW and CDR2 is LRSPGD (reference sequence). The CDR3 totals 16 residues. The trim removed 0 bases at V and 0 bases at J, leaving 3 bases unmatched. The CDR3 sequence is CTCSADWGISAETLYF. Partial CDR3 DNA: TGCACCTGCAGTGCAGACTGGGGGATTAGTGCAGAA.

This clone was counted between two and nine times. Genes and germline are mouse. The read is 4 residues too short to cover the CDR3 end, so that end is filled in from the germline J gene. The chain carries TRBV17 and TRBJ2-1; 8 bases fit TRBD1. Germline V gives CDR1 MNHDT, CDR2 YYDKIL. The CDR3 runs 13 residues. Trimming cost V 5 bases and J 5 bases; bases outside gene matches: 2. CDR3 in amino acids: CASSYRGNAEQFF. The DNA read from the CDR3 is TGTGCTAGCAGTTACAGGGGGAATGCT.

This clone was picked up many times. Gene names are the mouse ones. The read stops 4 residues short of the end of the CDR3; the missing end is completed from the germline J gene. The genes are TRBV17 and TRBJ2-7; TRBD2 aligns across 10 bases. The V segment lost 4 bases and the J segment 3 bases; nucleotides outside the gene matches: 3. In germline, CDR1 is MNHDT, CDR2 YYDKIL. The CDR3 has 14 residues. CDR3 DNA, as far as it was read: TGTGCTAGCAGTAACCGGGACTGGGGCTAT. This gives the protein CASSNRDWGY. The full CDR3 sequence reads CASSNRDWGYEQYF. The full variable domain, with the rest looked up from reference TRBV17 and TRBJ2-7, is DTTVKQNPRYKLARVGKPVNLICSQTMNHDTMYWYQKKPNQAPKLLLFYYDKILNREADTFEKFQSSRPNNSFCSLYIGSAGLEYSAMYLCASSNRDWGYEQYFGPGTRLTVL.

This clone showed up just a few times. Gene names follow the mouse nomenclature. The read ends 4 residues shy of where the CDR3 ends; the end is completed using the germline J gene. The chain couples TRBV5 to TRBJ2-2, with 7 bases that match TRBD1. The germline CDR1 and CDR2 sequences are LGHNA and YNLKQL (reference sequence). The CDR3 has 16 residues. The trim removed 4 bases at V and 3 bases at J, leaving 8 bases unmatched. The CDR3 DNA, read in part, is TGTGCCAGCAGCCTCCACGACAGGGAAGACACCGGG. Amino acids: CASSLHDREDTG. The CDR3 as a whole reads CASSLHDREDTGQLYF.

Details on this clone: Each gene name is a mouse one. The read gets to within 4 residues of the CDR3 end, and the germline J gene fills in the rest. Other DNA sequences in the same sample also yield this CDR3. V and J are TRBV31 and TRBJ2-7, with TRBD2 identical over 7 bases. Germline assignment: CDR1 GKSSPN and CDR2 SITVG. V dropped 0 bases and J dropped 3; count of bases not matched to a gene: 2. This CDR3 region has 13 residues. The CDR3 reads CAWSLTGVYEQYF. The sequenced part of the CDR3 DNA is TGTGCCTGGAGTCTAACTGGGGTCTAT.

Details on this clone: Mouse gene names apply. The sequence runs out 4 residues before the end of the CDR3; the remainder is reconstructed from the germline J gene. This chain uses TRBV3 with TRBJ2-5, with TRBD1 as a possible D gene (5 bases). This CDR3 is 14 amino acids long. Trimming pared 2 bases from V and 1 base from J, leaving 7 bases between. The germline gives CDR1 SNHLY, CDR2 FYNGKV (reference sequence). CDR3 DNA (partial): TGTGCCAGCAGCTTAAGCAGGGACCAAGAC. This translates into CASSLSRDQD. The entire CDR3 sequence reads CASSLSRDQDTQYF.

As for this clone: Germline and genes: mouse. From the germline J gene comes the end of the CDR3, since the read stops 4 residues before it. This same CDR3 is encoded by further DNA sequences in the sample. The gene calls are TRBV19 and TRBJ2-7; TRBD1 matches 9 bases. Germline V gene data show CDR1 as FNHDT and CDR2 as SITEND (reference sequence). The ends lost 1 base at V and 3 bases at J; junction bases unmatched: 2. This CDR3 contains 14 residues. The CDR3 sequence: CASSIKDRGYEQYF. The CDR3 DNA, read in part, is TGTGCCAGCAGTATAAAGGACAGGGGCTAT. The full variable domain, with the rest looked up from reference TRBV19 and TRBJ2-7, is GGIITQTPKFLIGQEGQKLTLKCQQNFNHDTMYWYRQDSGKGLRLIYYSITENDLQKGDLSEGYDASREKKSSFSLTVTSAQKNEMAVFLCASSIKDRGYEQYFGPGTRLTVL.

This clone appeared a few times. Gene names denote mouse genes. Read coverage stops 4 residues before the CDR3 terminus; the germline J gene supplies the remainder. The sample holds other DNA sequences that translate to the same CDR3. The genes are TRBV12-1 and TRBJ2-1, with TRBD1 identical over 8 bases. Per the germline V gene, CDR1 is SGHSN and CDR2 is HYEKVE. The V segment lost 1 base and the J segment 1 base; nucleotides outside the gene matches: 2. The CDR3 loop spans 15 amino acids. This chain's CDR3 is CASSLTGGNYAEQFF. The sequenced CDR3 bases are TGTGCCAGCTCTCTTACAGGGGGGAACTATGCT.

Only a few counts were recorded for this clone. Gene names and germline refer to mouse. The read halts 4 residues ahead of the CDR3 end, with the missing end drawn from the germline J gene. This chain links TRBV13-1 with TRBJ1-1; possible D gene TRBD1, 5 bases. V was shortened by 1 base and J by 1 base, with 8 bases between the two germline ends. CDR3 length: 14 residues. Germline CDR1 and CDR2: NSHNY and SYGAGN. The CDR3 is CASSDWGENTEVFF. The DNA read from the CDR3 is TGTGCCAGCAGTGATTGGGGGGAAAACACA.

In its sample, this clone was seen a few times. Genes and germline are mouse. The DNA ends 4 residues before the CDR3 does, and the rest of the CDR3 is filled in from the germline J gene. The chain employs TRBV19 and TRBJ2-3; the match to TRBD2 covers 10 bases. The germline gives CDR1 FNHDT, CDR2 SITEND (reference sequence). This CDR3 spans 15 amino acids. The V and J ends lost 4 bases and 4 bases, in that order; junction bases with no gene match: 6. The DNA read from the CDR3 is TGTGCCAGCAGTCCTGGGGGGGCGCTCCCAGAA. This encodes CASSPGGALPE. The full CDR3 reads CASSPGGALPETLYF.

Concerning this clone itself: Here the gene names and germline are mouse. The CDR3 end falls 4 residues outside the read, so it is completed with the germline J gene. This chain uses TRBV31 with TRBJ1-2; no clear D. Germline V gives CDR1 GKSSPN, CDR2 SITVG. This CDR3 region has 12 residues. Trimming removed 5 bases at V and 0 bases at J, with 7 bases between. The covered CDR3 bases are TGTGCCTGGCACACTGCAAACTCC. This gives the protein CAWHTANS. The whole CDR3 is CAWHTANSDYTF.

Turning to this clone: Genes here carry mouse names. Sequencing ends 4 residues short of the CDR3 end; the germline J gene provides the rest. The V gene is TRBV5, the J gene TRBJ2-1, with unresolved D. The CDR3 sequence is 14 residues long. V was shortened by 2 bases and J by 0 bases, with 5 bases between the two germline ends. Germline values: CDR1 LGHNA, CDR2 YNLKQL (reference sequence). CDR3 region: CASSQQVNYAEQFF. The CDR3 DNA, read in part, is TGTGCCAGCAGCCAACAGGTTAACTATGCT.

This clone came up a few times. Mouse gene names and germline throughout. The DNA ends 4 residues before the CDR3 does, and the rest of the CDR3 is filled in from the germline J gene. V usage is TRBV31 and J usage is TRBJ2-2; TRBD1 matches at 8 bases. CDR1 and CDR2 (germline): GKSSPN, SITVG. J was trimmed by 6 bases and V by 3 bases; bases with no gene match: 6. This CDR3 has 14 amino acids. The chain's CDR3 is CAWSAGTGPGQLYF. The part of the CDR3 DNA that was read is TGTGCCTGGAGCGCCGGGACAGGCCCCGGG.

Concerning this clone itself: Gene names are the mouse ones. The read terminates 4 residues ahead of where the CDR3 ends, so the germline J gene completes it. The V gene is TRBV31, the J gene TRBJ2-3; perhaps TRBD2 as D (5 bases). There are 14 residues in the CDR3. CDR1 is GKSSPN, CDR2 SITVG, per germline. Trimming cost V 3 bases and J 0 bases, with 10 bases left between them. Partial CDR3 DNA: TGTGCCTGGAGACGACTGCTAAGTGCAGAA. It translates to CAWRRLLSAE. The whole CDR3 protein is CAWRRLLSAETLYF.

About this clone itself: Gene names are the mouse ones. The CDR3 end is not reached by the read, which stops 4 residues before it; the germline J gene fills it in. The chain is built from TRBV31 and TRBJ2-7; weak D call: TRBD1 (5 bases). The germline gives CDR1 GKSSPN, CDR2 SITVG. The CDR3 runs 13 residues. The V end was cut by 2 bases, the J end by 0 bases, with 8 bases between. CDR3 in amino acids: CAWSLDNSYEQYF. The DNA read from the CDR3 is TGTGCCTGGAGTTTGGACAACTCCTAT.

This clone was picked up a small number of times. Gene names and germline match the mouse. The read ends 4 residues early relative to the CDR3; the germline J gene fills the gap. This chain links TRBV1 with TRBJ2-2; maybe TRBD1 (6 bases). V was pared by 1 base and J by 0 bases, with 9 bases between. The germline gives CDR1 NSQYPW, CDR2 LRSPGD (reference sequence). The CDR3 totals 16 residues. CDR3 DNA (partial): TGCACCTGCAGTGCAGTTGGGACAACAAACACCGGG. Translating it yields CTCSAVGTTNTG. The entire CDR3 protein is CTCSAVGTTNTGQLYF.

As to this clone: Mouse germline and gene names are used. From the germline J gene comes the end of the CDR3, since the read stops 4 residues before it. The rearrangement uses TRBV13-2 and TRBJ2-2; 7 nucleotides agree with TRBD2. From germline, CDR1 is NNHNN and CDR2 SYGAGS (reference sequence). V was clipped by 5 bases and J by 1 base; unmatched bases: 5. The CDR3 is 15 amino acids. CDR3 loop: CASGKNWGNTGQLYF. The CDR3 DNA, read in part, is TGTGCCAGCGGGAAGAACTGGGGAAACACCGGG.

This clone was seen at least ten times. Mouse names are used for the genes. Coverage ceases 4 residues before the CDR3 finishes, and the germline J gene fills in the end. The chain carries TRBV13-1 and TRBJ1-2; possible D gene TRBD1, 6 bases. Per the germline V gene, CDR1 is NSHNY and CDR2 is SYGAGN. The CDR3 extends over 15 amino acids. V was shortened by 3 bases and J by 0 bases, with 12 bases between the two germline ends. The chain's CDR3 is CASSVLRDTNSDYTF. The sequenced part of the CDR3 DNA is TGTGCCAGCAGTGTCCTCCGGGACACAAACTCC.

This clone was observed a handful of times. Germline and genes here are mouse. The read is 4 residues too short to cover the CDR3 end, so that end is filled in from the germline J gene. This CDR3 is also generated by other DNA sequences in the sample. The chain carries TRBV5 and TRBJ2-7, with TRBD1 matching 9 bases. The V gene's germline CDR1 is LGHNA and CDR2 YNLKQL (reference sequence). Trimming at V came to 0 bases and at J to 3 bases, leaving 3 bases not matched to a gene. This CDR3 comprises 15 residues. This CDR3 reads CASSQEGTGSYEQYF. The sequenced part of the CDR3 DNA is TGTGCCAGCAGCCAAGAGGGGACAGGGAGCTAT.

Worth noting for this clone: The gene names given are mouse names. The read terminates 4 residues before the CDR3 end, so the remaining end is supplied by the germline J gene. The V and J genes are TRBV13-1 and TRBJ2-2, with 10 nucleotides matching TRBD1. J was trimmed by 6 bases and V by 5 bases; bases with no gene match: 7. This CDR3 is 15 amino acids long. Germline V CDR1 and CDR2: NSHNY, SYGAGN. The sequenced CDR3 bases are TGTGCCAGCAGGTCGGACAGGGGGTCTCCCGGG. Translating it yields CASRSDRGSPG. The CDR3 reads in full as CASRSDRGSPGQLYF.

Remarks on this clone: These gene names are mouse names. The sequenced part of the CDR3 DNA is TGCACCTGCAGTGCAGGGGGGGGCGCGACCCAAGAC. Translating gives CTCSAGGGATQD. The whole CDR3 protein reads CTCSAGGGATQDTQYF. The chain combines TRBV1 with TRBJ2-5; 8 bases fit TRBD2. The read finishes 4 residues shy of the CDR3 end, and the germline J gene is used to complete it. The trim removed 1 base at V and 2 bases at J, leaving 5 bases unmatched. The CDR3 is made up of 16 amino acids. Germline CDR1 and CDR2: NSQYPW and LRSPGD (reference sequence).

With respect to this clone: Germline and genes here are mouse. The read terminates 4 residues before the CDR3 end, so the remaining end is supplied by the germline J gene. This chain joins TRBV19 and TRBJ1-1; the match to TRBD1 covers 7 bases. This CDR3 spans 13 amino acids. The germline V gene has CDR1 FNHDT and CDR2 SITEND (reference sequence). CDR3 bases read: TGTGCCAGCAGTATAAGACAGGGCCCA. The encoded protein is CASSIRQGP. The CDR3 in its entirety is CASSIRQGPEVFF.

A few counts support this clone. Mouse names are used for the genes. The read halts 3 residues ahead of the CDR3 end, with the missing end drawn from the germline J gene. This sequence joins TRBV1 and TRBJ1-6; D is ambiguous. TRBJ1-6 is an ORF, and what it does is uncertain. Germline V gene data show CDR1 as NSQYPW and CDR2 as LRSPGD (reference sequence). Trimming shortened V by 3 bases and J by 0 bases, and 3 bases separated the two germline ends. CDR3 size: 14 residues. The covered CDR3 bases are TGCACCTGCAGTGCCATTTCCTATAATTCGCCC. Encoded protein: CTCSAISYNSP. The whole CDR3 sequence is CTCSAISYNSPLYF.

Comment on this clone: Gene names are mouse gene names. The missing CDR3 end, 4 residues past where the read stops, is filled in from the germline J gene. The chain couples TRBV13-1 to TRBJ2-7; 12 positions agree with TRBD2. Germline loops: CDR1 NSHNY, CDR2 SYGAGN. This CDR3 is built from 15 residues. Trimming cost V 2 bases and J 0 bases; bases outside gene matches: 0. Partial CDR3 DNA: TGTGCCAGCAGTGAGACTGGGGGGGCCTCCTAT. It yields the protein CASSETGGASY. In full, the CDR3 reads CASSETGGASYEQYF.

With respect to this clone: The listed genes are named as in mouse. Coverage ceases 4 residues before the CDR3 finishes, and the germline J gene fills in the end. The V gene is TRBV1, the J gene TRBJ2-7; no clear D gene. Germline lookup yields CDR1 NSQYPW and CDR2 LRSPGD (reference sequence). CDR3 size: 13 residues. CDR3 bases read: TGCACCTGCAGTGCTACAGCCCCTTAT. Protein: CTCSATAPY. The entire CDR3 protein is CTCSATAPYEQYF.

This clone was seen a few times. Mouse names are used for the genes. CDR3 DNA, as far as it was read: TGTGCCAGCAGTGATGGGGGGGCGCTCTAT. It is translated as CASSDGGALY. The CDR3 as a whole reads CASSDGGALYEQYF. The rearrangement joins TRBV13-1 to TRBJ2-7, with TRBD2 as a possible D gene (7 bases). The CDR3 extends 4 residues past the end of the read, so its final part is completed from the germline J gene. V dropped 0 bases and J dropped 3 bases, with 10 bases sitting between them. The germline gives CDR1 NSHNY, CDR2 SYGAGN. This CDR3 is built from 14 residues.

This clone was observed a handful of times. The gene symbols are mouse symbols. Other DNA sequences in this specimen translate into the identical CDR3. The CDR3 bases that were read are TGTGCCAGCAGCCCCAGACTGGGGGGCTAT. Translated: CASSPRLGGY. The CDR3 reads in full as CASSPRLGGYEQYF. V is TRBV19 and J is TRBJ2-7, with TRBD2 identical over 10 bases. The CDR3 goes on 4 residues after the read ends, and that part is filled in from the germline J gene. CDR1 is FNHDT, CDR2 SITEND, per germline (reference sequence). The junction had 5 bases not matched to a gene; V was cut back by 5 bases and J by 3 bases. This CDR3 is 14 amino acids long. Variable domain in full (rest from reference TRBV19 and TRBJ2-7): GGIITQTPKFLIGQEGQKLTLKCQQNFNHDTMYWYRQDSGKGLRLIYYSITENDLQKGDLSEGYDASREKKSSFSLTVTSAQKNEMAVFLCASSPRLGGYEQYFGPGTRLTVL.

To note about this clone: All gene names here are mouse names. The CDR3 end lies 4 residues beyond the end of the read and is filled in from the germline J gene. The chain has TRBV1 and TRBJ2-1; 8 bases agree with TRBD1. CDR1 NSQYPW and CDR2 LRSPGD come from the germline V gene (reference sequence). CDR3 size: 14 residues. V dropped 3 bases and J dropped 6; count of bases not matched to a gene: 4. CDR3: CTCSAAGGFAEQFF. Incomplete CDR3 DNA: TGCACCTGCAGTGCGGCAGGGGGCTTTGCT. Drawing the rest from reference TRBV1 and TRBJ2-1, the complete variable domain is VTLLEQNPRWRLVPRGQAVNLRCILKNSQYPWMSWYQQDLQKQLQWLFTLRSPGDKEVKSLPGADYLATRVTDTELRLQVANMSQGRTLYCTCSAAGGFAEQFFGPGTRLTVL.

Points on this clone: All gene names here are mouse names. The read ends 4 residues shy of where the CDR3 ends; the end is completed using the germline J gene. This sequence joins TRBV1 and TRBJ2-2; 7 bases align to TRBD1. The CDR3 is made up of 15 amino acids. The junction had 2 bases not matched to a gene; V was cut back by 0 bases and J by 4 bases. Germline CDR1 is NSQYPW and CDR2 is LRSPGD (reference sequence). The part of the CDR3 DNA that was read is TGCACCTGCAGTGCAGATCAGGGGGTCACCGGG. It translates to CTCSADQGVTG. The entire CDR3 is CTCSADQGVTGQLYF.